This T cell receptor (beta chain) was obtained from a study of T cell responses to AZD1222 COVID-19 vaccine. Findings and limits, study-wide: Repertoire collection took place solely once the T cell response had peaked. Unmutated variant regions are reportedly targeted by nearly half of spike-specific TCRs.

As concerns this clone: Its matching antigen is unknown.

Per germline, CDR1 SGHAT and CDR2 FQNNGV. This CDR3 has 15 amino acids. Trimming took 0 bases from V and 8 from J, leaving 16 bases between them. This table comes from immunoSEQ multiplex PCR, and its TCRdb copy is limited to in-frame clones, with some not included. The sample yields roughly 96,000 clones, roughly 90% seen once. Second-dose recipients at about 4 or about 12 weeks were treated as one pooled group. This chain uses TRBV11-2 with TRBJ1-2; D not certain. This clonotype was sampled from an adult who received the AZD1222 COVID-19 vaccine. Sample: peripheral blood, taken 28 days after the second AZD1222 dose. DNA of the CDR3: TGTGCCAGCAGCTTAGATAGCGACCCTACGGGGGGCTACACCTTC. Encoded protein: CASSLDSDPTGGYTF. The complete variable domain, with remaining parts taken from reference TRBV11-2 and TRBJ1-2, reads EAGVAQSPRYKIIEKRQSVAFWCNPISGHATLYWYQQILGQGPKLLIQFQNNGVVDDSQLPKDRFSAERLKGVDSTLKIQPAKLEDSAVYLCASSLDSDPTGGYTFGSGTRLTVV.